The 22 T cell receptor beta chains in this list originate from one sample, sequenced in a study of shared clonotypes between healthy human individuals. The protocol was immunoSEQ multiplex PCR, while the TCRdb copy is restricted to in-frame clones and leaves out a portion. Of about 770,000 clones listed, 55% to 80% are singletons. Sequencing was performed on memory CD4+ T cells sorted from blood. Noted subset: CD45RA-negative fraction. These receptors were obtained from a woman in her twenties or thirties in good health.

V is TRBV5-1 and J is TRBJ1-1; D is possibly TRBD1 (5 bases). This CDR3 region has 15 residues. V lost 5 bases and J lost 6, with 20 bases in between. CDR1 SGHRS and CDR2 YFSETQ come from the germline V gene. CDR3 in DNA: TGCGCCAGCAGTTTACCAGGGTTTCCGTTCGCTGAAGCTTTCTTT. As protein: CASSLPGFPFAEAFF.

The chain recombines TRBV30 with TRBJ1-3; D gene unclear. Trimming left V 0 bases short and J 4 bases short, with 10 bases between. The germline V gene encodes CDR1 GTSNPN and CDR2 SVGIG (reference sequence). The CDR3 has 14 residues. CDR3 protein: CAWSVLGGGNTIYF. CDR3 sequence (DNA): TGTGCCTGGAGTGTATTGGGTGGAGGAAACACCATATATTTT.

This sequence joins TRBV5-1 and TRBJ2-1; maybe TRBD2 (5 bases). V gave up 6 bases and J gave up 10 bases, with 17 bases separating them. This CDR3 is 13 amino acids long. The V gene's germline CDR1 is SGHRS and CDR2 YFSETQ. CDR3 amino acids: CASKGREREEQFF. The CDR3 region has the DNA TGCGCCAGCAAGGGAAGGGAGAGAGAGGAGCAGTTCTTC.

On this clone itself: A single base separates this from a much larger clone, so it may be a read error. The same CDR3 can be traced to other DNA sequences in this sample. V is TRBV6-1 and J is TRBJ2-7; D call uncertain. Germline assignment: CDR1 MNHNS and CDR2 SASEGT. Trimming pared 3 bases from V and 0 bases from J, leaving 3 bases between. The CDR3 is made up of 12 amino acids. The CDR3 nucleotides read TGTGCCAGCAGTGAGAGCTCCTACGAGCAGTACTTC. This codes for CASSESSYEQYF.

J is TRBJ2-3 and V is TRBV7-9; tentatively, D is TRBD2 (6 bases). V lost 4 bases to trimming and J lost 2 bases, with 10 bases between them. CDR1 is SEHNR, CDR2 FQNEAQ, per germline (reference sequence). This CDR3 has 14 amino acids. The CDR3 here is CASSSPGATDTQYF. The CDR3, as DNA: TGTGCCAGCAGCTCCCCGGGAGCCACAGATACGCAGTATTTT.

On this clone itself: An end of the junction does not agree with germline; a read error may underlie this. This chain links TRBV18 with TRBJ1-2; perhaps TRBD1 as D (5 bases). CDR3 length equals 13 residues. CDR1 and CDR2 (germline): KGHSH, LQKENI. The CDR3 DNA reads TGTGCCAGTTCACCACAGGCAAACTATGGCTACACCTTC. It translates to CASSPQANYGYTF.

The sample holds a few counts of this clone. The rearrangement links TRBV9 to TRBJ2-7; TRBD2 matches at 13 bases. This CDR3 is 16 amino acids long. Germline V gene data show CDR1 as SGDLS and CDR2 as YYNGEE. V lost 3 bases and J lost 5; bases outside the gene matches: 8. The CDR3 sequence: CASSAGLAGAAHEQYF. The CDR3 bases are TGTGCCAGCAGCGCCGGACTAGCGGGAGCCGCCCACGAGCAGTACTTC.

This chain links TRBV4-1 with TRBJ2-1; D is ambiguous. The CDR3 is 16 residues long. V was pared by 3 bases and J by 0 bases, with 12 bases between. Germline lookup yields CDR1 MGHRA and CDR2 YSYEKL. CDR3 DNA: TGCGCCAGCAGCCAGCCCTCGCAGGACTCCTACAATGAGCAGTTCTTC. As protein: CASSQPSQDSYNEQFF.

Concerning this clone itself: The identical CDR3 is also encoded by other nucleotide sequences in the sample. The chain links TRBV18 to TRBJ1-1, with 7 positions matching TRBD1. Trimming at V came to 2 bases and at J to 4 bases, leaving 7 bases not matched to a gene. The CDR3 is 15 amino acids. In germline, CDR1 is KGHSH, CDR2 LQKENI. The CDR3 coding sequence is TGTGCCAGCTCACCATCGCGACAGGGAGCCACTGAAGCTTTCTTT. Protein sequence: CASSPSRQGATEAFF.

The rearrangement joins TRBV13 to TRBJ2-7; D possibly corresponds to TRBD2 (6 bases). Germline V CDR1 and CDR2: PRHDT, FYEKMQ (reference sequence). The CDR3 runs 14 residues. Trimming removed 5 bases from V and 3 bases from J, with 14 bases in between. This chain's CDR3 is CASSPRWGDYEQYF. The CDR3 DNA reads as TGTGCCAGCAGCCCTCGTTGGGGGGACTACGAGCAGTACTTC.

The chain employs TRBV10-1 and TRBJ2-3; D remains ambiguous. Between the trimmed V and J ends, which lost 0 bases and 3 bases, there was a span of 16 bases. Looked up from germline, CDR1 is WNHNN and CDR2 is SYGVQD (reference sequence). This CDR3 is 17 amino acids long. The CDR3 here is CASSESKAPSMTDTQYF. Written as DNA, the CDR3 is TGCGCCAGCAGTGAGTCGAAGGCGCCGTCGATGACAGATACGCAGTATTTT.

This rearrangement joins TRBV27 to TRBJ2-1; D is tentatively TRBD1 or TRBD2 (5 bases each). V lost 6 bases, J lost 12 bases, and 18 bases lay in between. The CDR3 runs to 13 residues. The germline gives CDR1 MNHEY, CDR2 SMNVEV (reference sequence). The CDR3 here is CASSRYPQGVQFF. Written as DNA, the CDR3 is TGTGCCAGCAGCCGTTACCCCCAGGGAGTGCAGTTCTTC.

The chain uses TRBV19 and TRBJ1-3; D uncertain. This CDR3 has 15 residues. V dropped 5 bases and J dropped 0 bases, with 11 bases sitting between them. CDR1 and CDR2 from the germline V gene are LNHDA and SQIVND (reference sequence). CDR3 bases: TGTGCCAGTAGTCAAGGACGGTCCTCTGGAAACACCATATATTTT. Translation gives CASSQGRSSGNTIYF.

V usage is TRBV5-6 and J usage is TRBJ2-3, with 7 bases matching TRBD1. This CDR3 region has 18 residues. Trimming cost V 3 bases and J 1 base; bases outside gene matches: 14. Germline V gene lookup returns CDR1 SGHDT and CDR2 YYEEEE. CDR3 DNA: TGTGCCAGCAGCTCCTCGGGACAGTGGACCCCTCGCACAGATACGCAGTATTTT. It encodes CASSSSGQWTPRTDTQYF.

CDR3 loop: CASSLRGPGANVLTF. The CDR3 coding sequence is TGTGCCAGCAGTTTAAGGGGGCCAGGGGCCAACGTCCTGACTTTC. The V gene is TRBV5-6, the J gene TRBJ2-6; TRBD1 agrees at 7 bases. Germline values: CDR1 SGHDT, CDR2 YYEEEE. J lost 4 bases, V lost 5 bases, and 6 bases had no gene match. The CDR3 extends over 15 amino acids. The complete variable domain, with remaining parts taken from reference TRBV5-6 and TRBJ2-6, reads DAGVTQSPTHLIKTRGQQVTLRCSPKSGHDTVSWYQQALGQGPQFIFQYYEEEERQRGNFPDRFSGHQFPNYSSELNVNALLLGDSALYLCASSLRGPGANVLTFGAGSRLTVL.

The DNA for the CDR3 is TGTGCCAGCGCGTTAGAGGGTCGGGTGAACACTGAAGCTTTCTTT. Translation: CASALEGRVNTEAFF. The chain joins TRBV6-1 to TRBJ1-1; D ambiguous. This CDR3 region has 15 residues. The germline V gene has CDR1 MNHNS and CDR2 SASEGT. The V and J ends lost 8 bases and 0 bases respectively, with 16 bases between them.

This rearrangement joins TRBV19 to TRBJ2-3, with D hard to call. Germline V gives CDR1 LNHDA, CDR2 SQIVND (reference sequence). Trimming removed 4 bases at V and 2 bases at J, with 16 bases between. There are 16 residues in the CDR3. The CDR3 is CASSTRFAENTDTQYF. CDR3 in DNA: TGTGCCAGTAGTACCCGTTTTGCGGAGAACACAGATACGCAGTATTTT.

V usage is TRBV28 and J usage is TRBJ1-3; tentative D call: TRBD1 (5 bases). The V gene lost 7 bases and the J gene lost 1 base, with 5 bases spanning the gap. Germline V gene sequence: CDR1 MDHEN, CDR2 SYDVKM. The CDR3 runs to 12 residues. The CDR3 DNA reads TGTGCCAGCAAGGGGTCTGGAAACACCATATATTTT. It codes for CASKGSGNTIYF.

With regard to this clone: A much larger clone lies one base from this, so it may be a read error. The rearrangement uses TRBV10-3 and TRBJ2-7, with 7 nucleotides matching TRBD1. The J segment lost 2 bases and the V segment lost 10 bases, leaving 11 bases of the junction unmatched. Germline values: CDR1 ENHRY, CDR2 SYGVKD. The CDR3 loop spans 14 amino acids. The CDR3 here is CASSFTGDPYEQYF. CDR3 bases: TGTGCCAGCAGCTTCACAGGGGACCCCTACGAGCAGTACTTC.

This chain uses TRBV28 with TRBJ1-1; tentatively, D is TRBD1 (6 bases). V shed 3 bases and J shed 9 bases, with 11 bases lying between them. The CDR3 loop spans 12 amino acids. Looked up from germline, CDR1 is MDHEN and CDR2 is SYDVKM. CDR3 sequence: CASSLTGGKAFF. For the CDR3, the DNA is TGTGCCAGCAGTTTGACAGGAGGCAAAGCTTTCTTT.

This chain joins TRBV7-9 and TRBJ1-2; 10 bases match TRBD1. This CDR3 region has 16 residues. V gave up 5 bases and J gave up 5 bases; unmatched junction bases: 11. Germline CDR1 SEHNR, CDR2 FQNEAQ (reference sequence). CDR3 loop: CASSPDGDRGLYGYTF. In DNA form, the CDR3 reads TGTGCCAGCAGCCCGGACGGGGACAGGGGTCTTTATGGCTACACCTTC.

This clone appeared many times. Distinct nucleotide sequences in the sample also encode this CDR3. The chain uses TRBV5-1 and TRBJ1-2, with TRBD1 matching over 8 bases. The germline gives CDR1 SGHRS, CDR2 YFSETQ. The junction had 3 bases not matched to a gene; V was cut back by 0 bases and J by 5 bases. This CDR3 region has 14 residues. The CDR3 coding sequence is TGCGCCAGCAGCTTGGGACAGGGGCGGTATGGCTACACCTTC. The encoded protein is CASSLGQGRYGYTF.